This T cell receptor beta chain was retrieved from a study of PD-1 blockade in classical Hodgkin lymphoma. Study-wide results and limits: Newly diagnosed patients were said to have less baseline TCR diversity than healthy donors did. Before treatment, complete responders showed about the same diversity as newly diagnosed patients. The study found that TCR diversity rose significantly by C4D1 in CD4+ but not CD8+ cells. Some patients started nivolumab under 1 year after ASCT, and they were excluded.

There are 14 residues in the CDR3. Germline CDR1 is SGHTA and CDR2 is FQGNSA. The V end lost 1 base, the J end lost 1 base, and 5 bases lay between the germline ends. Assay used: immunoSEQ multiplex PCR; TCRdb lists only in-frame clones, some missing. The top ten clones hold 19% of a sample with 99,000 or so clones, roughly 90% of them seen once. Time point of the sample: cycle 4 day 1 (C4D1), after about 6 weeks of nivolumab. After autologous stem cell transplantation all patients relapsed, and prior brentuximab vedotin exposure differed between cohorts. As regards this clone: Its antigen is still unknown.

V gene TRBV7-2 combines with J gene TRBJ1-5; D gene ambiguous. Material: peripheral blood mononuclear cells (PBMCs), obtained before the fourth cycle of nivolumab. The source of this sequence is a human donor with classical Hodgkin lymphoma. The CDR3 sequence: CASSLVSSNQPQHF. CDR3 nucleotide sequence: TGTGCCAGCAGCTTAGTTTCCAGCAATCAGCCCCAGCATTTT.